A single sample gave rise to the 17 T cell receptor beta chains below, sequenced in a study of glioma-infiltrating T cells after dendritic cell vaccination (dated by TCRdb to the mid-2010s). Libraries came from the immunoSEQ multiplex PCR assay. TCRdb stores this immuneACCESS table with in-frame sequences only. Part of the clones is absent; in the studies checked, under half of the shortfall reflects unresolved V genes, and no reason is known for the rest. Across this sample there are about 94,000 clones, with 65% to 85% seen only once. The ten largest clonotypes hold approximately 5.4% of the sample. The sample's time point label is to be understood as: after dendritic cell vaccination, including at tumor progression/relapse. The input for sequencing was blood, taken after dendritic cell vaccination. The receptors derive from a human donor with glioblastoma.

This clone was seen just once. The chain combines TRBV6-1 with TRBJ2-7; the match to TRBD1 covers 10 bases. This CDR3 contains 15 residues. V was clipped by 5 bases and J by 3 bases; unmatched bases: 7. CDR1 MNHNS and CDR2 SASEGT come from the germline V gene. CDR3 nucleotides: TGTGCCAGCAGTATGACCCGGACAGGGGGCTACGAGCAGTACTTC. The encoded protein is CASSMTRTGGYEQYF.

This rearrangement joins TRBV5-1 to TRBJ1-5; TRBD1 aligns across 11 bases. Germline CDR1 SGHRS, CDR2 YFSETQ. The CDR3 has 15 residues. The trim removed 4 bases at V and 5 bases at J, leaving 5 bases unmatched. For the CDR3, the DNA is TGCGCCAGCAGCGTAGGACAGGGGGCACATCAGCCCCAGCATTTT. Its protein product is CASSVGQGAHQPQHF.

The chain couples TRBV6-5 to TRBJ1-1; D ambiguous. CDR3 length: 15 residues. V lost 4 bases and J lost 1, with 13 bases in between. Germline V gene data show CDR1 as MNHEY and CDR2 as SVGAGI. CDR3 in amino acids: CASSSSGGRNTEAFF. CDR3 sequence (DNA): TGTGCCAGCAGTTCATCCGGAGGGAGGAACACTGAAGCTTTCTTT.

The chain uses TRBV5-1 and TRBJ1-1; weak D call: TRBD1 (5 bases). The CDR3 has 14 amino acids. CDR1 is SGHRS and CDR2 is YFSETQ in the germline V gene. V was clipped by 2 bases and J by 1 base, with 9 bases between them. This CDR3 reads CASSLWGENTEAFF. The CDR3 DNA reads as TGCGCCAGCAGCTTATGGGGGGAGAACACTGAAGCTTTCTTT.

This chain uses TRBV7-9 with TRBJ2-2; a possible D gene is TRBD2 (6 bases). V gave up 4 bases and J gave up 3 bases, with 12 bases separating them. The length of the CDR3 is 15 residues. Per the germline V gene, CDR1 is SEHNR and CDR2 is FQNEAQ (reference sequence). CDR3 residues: CASSSIREYTGELFF. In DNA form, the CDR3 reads TGTGCCAGCAGCTCGATACGGGAGTACACCGGGGAGCTGTTTTTT.

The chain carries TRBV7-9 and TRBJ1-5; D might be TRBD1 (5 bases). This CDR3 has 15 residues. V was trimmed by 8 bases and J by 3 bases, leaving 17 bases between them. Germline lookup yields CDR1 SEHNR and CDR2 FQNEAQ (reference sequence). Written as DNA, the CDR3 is TGTGCCAGCGGACGCGGGGACCTCCCCAATCAGCCCCAGCATTTT. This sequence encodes CASGRGDLPNQPQHF.

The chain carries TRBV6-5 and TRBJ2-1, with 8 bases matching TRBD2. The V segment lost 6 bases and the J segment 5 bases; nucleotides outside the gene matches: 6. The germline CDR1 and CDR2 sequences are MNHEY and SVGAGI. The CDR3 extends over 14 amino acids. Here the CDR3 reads CASRASGRHNEQFF. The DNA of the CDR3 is TGTGCCAGCAGGGCGAGCGGGAGACACAATGAGCAGTTCTTC.

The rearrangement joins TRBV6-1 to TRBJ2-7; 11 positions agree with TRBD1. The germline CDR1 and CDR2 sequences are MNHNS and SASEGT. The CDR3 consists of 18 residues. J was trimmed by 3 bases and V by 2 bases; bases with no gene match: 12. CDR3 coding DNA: TGTGCCAGCAGTGAACGGACAGGGGGCGCGTTTTTAGGCTACGAGCAGTACTTC. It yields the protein CASSERTGGAFLGYEQYF.

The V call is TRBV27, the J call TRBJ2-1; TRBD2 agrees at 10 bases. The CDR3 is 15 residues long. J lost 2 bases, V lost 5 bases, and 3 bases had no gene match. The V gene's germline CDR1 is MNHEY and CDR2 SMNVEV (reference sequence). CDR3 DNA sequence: TGTGCCAGCAGTGGGGGGACTAGCGCCTACAATGAGCAGTTCTTC. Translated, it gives CASSGGTSAYNEQFF.

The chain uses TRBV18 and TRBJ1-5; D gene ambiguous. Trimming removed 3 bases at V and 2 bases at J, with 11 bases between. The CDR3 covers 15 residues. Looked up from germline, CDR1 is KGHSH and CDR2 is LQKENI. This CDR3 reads CASSPAGNGNQPQHF. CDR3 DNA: TGTGCCAGCTCACCGGCGGGAAACGGCAATCAGCCCCAGCATTTT.

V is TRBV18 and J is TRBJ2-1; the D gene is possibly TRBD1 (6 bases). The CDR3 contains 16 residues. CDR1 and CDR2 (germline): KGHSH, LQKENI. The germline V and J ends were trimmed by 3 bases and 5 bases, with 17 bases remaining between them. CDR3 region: CASSPSGQGWDNEQFF. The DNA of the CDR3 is TGTGCCAGCTCACCCAGTGGGCAGGGGTGGGACAATGAGCAGTTCTTC.

In DNA form, the CDR3 reads TGCGCCAGCAGCTTGGTAGGCAGGTTGAACACTGAAGCTTTCTTT. Amino acids: CASSLVGRLNTEAFF. This chain connects TRBV5-1 to TRBJ1-1; D is undetermined. CDR1 SGHRS and CDR2 YFSETQ come from the germline V gene. Trimming shortened V by 0 bases and J by 0 bases, and 9 bases separated the two germline ends. This CDR3 is built from 15 residues.

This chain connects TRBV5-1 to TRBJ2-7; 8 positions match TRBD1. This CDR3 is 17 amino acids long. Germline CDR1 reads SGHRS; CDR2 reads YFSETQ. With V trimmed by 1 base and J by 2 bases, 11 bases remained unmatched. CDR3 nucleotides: TGCGCCAGCAGCTTGTTCCGACAGGGGCCCTCTCCCTACGAGCAGTACTTC. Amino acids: CASSLFRQGPSPYEQYF.

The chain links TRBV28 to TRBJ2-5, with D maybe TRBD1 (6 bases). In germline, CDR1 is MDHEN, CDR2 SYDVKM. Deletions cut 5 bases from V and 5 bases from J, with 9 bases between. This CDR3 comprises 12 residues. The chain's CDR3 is CASSGQRETQYF. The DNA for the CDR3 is TGTGCCAGCAGTGGACAGCGGGAGACCCAGTACTTC.

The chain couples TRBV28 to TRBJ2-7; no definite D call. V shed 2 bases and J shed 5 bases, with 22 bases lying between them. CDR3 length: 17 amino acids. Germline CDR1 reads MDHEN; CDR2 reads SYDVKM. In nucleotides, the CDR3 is TGTGCCAGCAGTTTACCCCATAGTTCCGCGAGGCCTAACGAGCAGTACTTC. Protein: CASSLPHSSARPNEQYF.

This CDR3 reads CASKRGVGGSYEQYF. In DNA form, the CDR3 reads TGCGCCAGCAAGCGGGGAGTGGGAGGCTCCTACGAGCAGTACTTC. The J gene is TRBJ2-7, the V gene TRBV5-1, with 7 positions matching TRBD2. CDR1 is SGHRS and CDR2 is YFSETQ in the germline V gene. The length of the CDR3 is 15 residues. After removal of 6 bases from V and 0 bases from J, the junction contained 9 bases not matched to a gene. The full variable domain, its missing parts supplied by reference TRBV5-1 and TRBJ2-7, is KAGVTQTPRYLIKTRGQQVTLSCSPISGHRSVSWYQQTPGQGLQFLFEYFSETQRNKGNFPGRFSGRQFSNSRSEMNVSTLELGDSALYLCASKRGVGGSYEQYFGPGTRLTVT.

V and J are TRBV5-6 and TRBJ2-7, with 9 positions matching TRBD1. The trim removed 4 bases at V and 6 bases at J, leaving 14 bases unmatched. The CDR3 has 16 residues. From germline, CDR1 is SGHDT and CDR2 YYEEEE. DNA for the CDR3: TGTGCCAGCAGCCGCTTAACCGGGACAGGGATCGGCGAGCAGTACTTC. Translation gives CASSRLTGTGIGEQYF.